The source of this T cell receptor beta chain is a study of blood T cell repertoires in COVID-19. As handled by the study authors: It was from reference gene primer amplification that nucleated cell counts were estimated. Clones were sequenced by immunoSEQ multiplex PCR, and TCRdb holds only the in-frame ones, with some missing. The V and J calls and clone size were taken over from that table, and D and trimming were inferred from the DNA. The table shows 75,000 to 100,000 clones, with 70% to 90% occurring only once. Germline V gene lookup returns CDR1 LGHNA and CDR2 YNFKEQ. V lost 0 bases and J lost 2; bases outside the gene matches: 7. There are 17 residues in the CDR3.

This chain uses TRBV4-2 with TRBJ2-5; 9 bases fit TRBD2. The clonotype comes from a human donor in a cohort sampled during active COVID-19. Material: peripheral blood. As DNA, the CDR3 is TGTGCCAGCAGCCAAGATCTGAGGACTAGCGTTCAAGAGACCCAGTACTTC. This translates into CASSQDLRTSVQETQYF.